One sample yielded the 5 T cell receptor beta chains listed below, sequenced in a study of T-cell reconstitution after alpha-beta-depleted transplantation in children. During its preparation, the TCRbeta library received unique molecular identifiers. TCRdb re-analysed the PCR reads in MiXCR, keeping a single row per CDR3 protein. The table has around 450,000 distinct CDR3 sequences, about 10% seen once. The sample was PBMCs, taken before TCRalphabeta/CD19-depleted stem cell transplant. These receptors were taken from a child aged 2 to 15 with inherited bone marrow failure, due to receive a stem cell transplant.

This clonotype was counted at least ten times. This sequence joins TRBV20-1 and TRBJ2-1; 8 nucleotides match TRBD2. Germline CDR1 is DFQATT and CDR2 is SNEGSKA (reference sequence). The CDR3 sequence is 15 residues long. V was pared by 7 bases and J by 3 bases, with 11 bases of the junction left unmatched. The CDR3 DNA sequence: TGCAGTGTTAGGTCCCCAGCGGGAGACTACAATGAGCAGTTCTTC. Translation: CSVRSPAGDYNEQFF.

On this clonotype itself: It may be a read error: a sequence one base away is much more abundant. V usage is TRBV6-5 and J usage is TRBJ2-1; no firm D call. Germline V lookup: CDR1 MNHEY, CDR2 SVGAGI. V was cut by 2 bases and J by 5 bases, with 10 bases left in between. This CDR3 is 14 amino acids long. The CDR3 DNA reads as TGTGCCAGCAGTTACCAAGACAATAACAATGAGCAGTTCTTC. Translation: CASSYQDNNNEQFF.

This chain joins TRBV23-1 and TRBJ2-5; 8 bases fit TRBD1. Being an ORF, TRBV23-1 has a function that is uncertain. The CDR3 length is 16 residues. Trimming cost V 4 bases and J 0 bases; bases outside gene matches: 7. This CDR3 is CASSPDRTGYQETQYF. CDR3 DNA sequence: TGCGCCAGCAGTCCGGATCGGACAGGGTACCAAGAGACCCAGTACTTC.

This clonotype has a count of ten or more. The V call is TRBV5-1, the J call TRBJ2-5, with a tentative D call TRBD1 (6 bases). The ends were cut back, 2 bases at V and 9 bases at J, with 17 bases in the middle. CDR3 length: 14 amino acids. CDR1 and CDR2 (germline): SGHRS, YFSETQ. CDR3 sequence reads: CASSLQGLRASQYF. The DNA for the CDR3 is TGCGCCAGCAGCTTACAGGGTTTGAGGGCCTCCCAGTACTTC.

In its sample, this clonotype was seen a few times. This CDR3 reads CASSWSAKPYEQFF. The CDR3, as DNA: TGTGCCAGCAGCTGGTCAGCCAAACCTTATGAGCAGTTCTTC. The V and J genes are TRBV7-9 and TRBJ2-1; D gene ambiguous. The V gene lost 4 bases and the J gene lost 8 bases, with 15 bases spanning the gap. Germline V gene sequence: CDR1 SEHNR, CDR2 FQNEAQ (reference sequence). The CDR3 length is 14 residues.